This T cell receptor beta chain was obtained from a study of T-cell memory formation after mild COVID-19. Study-wide results and limits: Proof of SARS-CoV-2 specificity was absent for the second-wave clones that crested on day 37.

V was shortened by 1 base and J by 1 base, with 10 bases between the two germline ends. The CDR3 consists of 15 residues. CDR1 and CDR2 from the germline V gene are SEHNR and FQNEAQ (reference sequence). This clonotype was seen a handful of times. The antigen remains unidentified. TCRdb reprocessed the 5' RACE reads with MiXCR, giving one entry per CDR3 protein. This sample has approximately 580,000 distinct CDR3 sequences, with around 21% found just once. Sequencing was done on a sample of PBMCs or a T cell subset sorted from them (not recorded which). This chain joins TRBV7-9 and TRBJ1-1, with a weak D call TRBD1 (5 bases). This receptor was identified in an adult woman who had mild COVID-19 (a few samples of this study predate the infection). Cell type and time point are not known. CDR3 protein: CASSLGVTANTEAFF. The CDR3 DNA reads TGTGCCAGCAGCTTAGGAGTGACAGCGAACACTGAAGCTTTCTTT. Full variable domain (outside the CDR3, taken from reference TRBV7-9 and TRBJ1-1): DTGVSQNPRHKITKRGQNVTFRCDPISEHNRLYWYRQTLGQGPEFLTYFQNEAQLEKSRLLSDRFSAERPKGSFSTLEIQRTEQGDSAMYLCASSLGVTANTEAFFGQGTRLTVV.